Listed below are T cell receptor beta chains from one sample, sequenced in a study of metastatic and nonmetastatic thyroid tumors. TCRdb re-called clones via MiXCR from the PCR reads. The table lists around 29,000 clones, around 25% of them singletons. The specimen was blood. The receptors derive from a female donor with papillary thyroid cancer or a benign thyroid nodule (not recorded which). Some clones in this sample may be carry-over from other donors' samples. The CDR3 runs from the conserved cysteine through the conserved F or W. D genes are given only for firm matches. Some rows mark clone size as missing; the rest say once, few, many or name a class of expanded clone.

TRBJ1-3 | TRBV9 | NA | 16 | NA | CASSEEGHFSGNTIYF | TGTGCCAGCAGCGAGGAGGGACACTTCTCTGGAAACACCATATATTTT
TRBJ2-1 | TRBV12-3/TRBV12-4 | NA | 13 | TRBD2 | CASWTSEYNEQFF | TGTGCCAGTTGGACTAGCGAATACAATGAGCAGTTCTTC
TRBJ1-1 | TRBV24-1 | few | 11 | NA | CATSACSQAFF | TGTGCCACCAGTGCTTGCAGTCAAGCTTTCTTT
TRBJ1-2 | TRBV19 | many | 13 | NA | CASKRREQNGYTF | TGTGCCAGCAAGCGAAGGGAACAAAATGGCTACACCTTC
TRBJ2-2 | TRBV19 | many | 18 | NA | CASSVGGTSRPNTGELFF | TGTGCCAGTAGTGTTGGTGGCACTTCCCGACCTAACACCGGGGAGCTGTTTTTT
TRBJ2-1 | TRBV20-1 | many | 16 | TRBD2 | CSARDPVAGEYNEQFF | TGCAGTGCTAGAGATCCCGTAGCGGGAGAGTACAATGAGCAGTTCTTC
TRBJ1-5 | TRBV6-2/TRBV6-3 | few | 14 | NA | CASIRDSNNQPQHF | TGTGCCAGCATCCGCGACAGCAATAATCAGCCCCAGCATTTT
TRBJ2-7 | TRBV11-1 | medium-sized | 13 | NA | CASSLGRVYEQYF | TGTGCCAGCAGCTTGGGCAGGGTCTACGAGCAGTACTTC
TRBJ1-1 | TRBV14 | many | 13 | NA | CASSQARGPEAFF | TGTGCCAGCAGCCAAGCTAGGGGCCCTGAAGCTTTCTTT
TRBJ2-6 | TRBV5-1 | NA | 17 | NA | CASSLVLGTSGANVLTF | TGCGCCAGCAGCTTGGTTCTAGGAACCTCTGGGGCCAACGTCCTGACTTTC
TRBJ2-5 | TRBV7-2 | many | 11 | NA | CASSTKETQYF | TGTGCCAGCAGCACCAAAGAGACCCAGTACTTC
TRBJ2-5 | TRBV20-1 | NA | 14 | NA | CSAGRPEGQETQYF | TGCAGTGCTGGACGACCCGAGGGCCAAGAGACCCAGTACTTC
TRBJ1-1 | TRBV19 | many | 14 | TRBD1 | CASSRGQTNTEAFF | TGTGCCAGTAGTAGGGGACAGACGAACACTGAAGCTTTCTTT
TRBJ1-3 | TRBV20-1 | NA | 11 | NA | CSASTGNTIYF | TGCAGTGCTTCAACTGGAAACACCATATATTTT
TRBJ1-2 | TRBV5-1 | NA | 15 | TRBD1 | CASSLGDRAAYGYTF | TGCGCCAGCAGCTTGGGGGACAGGGCGGCCTATGGCTACACCTTC
TRBJ1-2 | TRBV7-6 | once | 19 | TRBD1 | CASSPRVRDSINPNYGYTF | TGTGCCAGCAGCCCTAGAGTAAGGGACAGCATAAATCCTAACTATGGCTACACCTTC
TRBJ2-7 | TRBV19 | many | 15 | NA | CASSMGVGGHHEQYF | TGTGCCAGTAGTATGGGTGTGGGAGGACACCACGAGCAGTACTTC
TRBJ2-1 | TRBV7-3 | NA | 14 | TRBD2 | CASSLGGIYNEQFF | TGTGCCAGCAGCCTCGGGGGGATCTACAATGAGCAGTTCTTC
TRBJ2-2 | TRBV12-3/TRBV12-4 | few | 16 | NA | CASIRRMEVNTGELFF | TGTGCCAGCATACGGAGGATGGAGGTCAACACCGGGGAGCTGTTTTTT
TRBJ2-4 | TRBV7-6 | many | 16 | NA | CASSLEGGTAKNIQYF | TGTGCCAGCAGCTTAGAGGGCGGGACAGCCAAAAACATTCAGTACTTC
TRBJ2-1 | TRBV5-1 | once | 20 | TRBD2 | CASSSEPGLAGILSYNEQFF | TGCGCCAGCAGCTCGGAACCGGGACTAGCGGGGATTCTCTCCTACAATGAGCAGTTCTTC
TRBJ2-2 | TRBV5-6 | NA | 15 | NA | CASSSDTLGTGELFF | TGTGCCAGCAGCTCGGACACCTTGGGGACCGGGGAGCTGTTTTTT
TRBJ2-7 | TRBV4-2 | NA | 15 | TRBD2 | CASSQDGLAGLEQYF | TGTGCCAGCAGCCAAGATGGACTAGCGGGGCTCGAGCAGTACTTC
TRBJ2-1 | TRBV7-2 | NA | 17 | TRBD2 | CASSLAVSGGASIEQFF | TGTGCCAGCAGCTTAGCGGTGAGCGGGGGGGCCTCTATTGAGCAGTTCTTC
TRBJ2-5 | TRBV6-1 | many | 16 | TRBD1 | CASSEAPTGAQETQYF | TGTGCCAGCAGTGAAGCTCCGACAGGGGCCCAAGAGACCCAGTACTTC
TRBJ2-3 | TRBV12-3/TRBV12-4 | few | 16 | TRBD1 | CASSFRTGVVTDTQYF | TGTGCCAGCAGTTTCAGGACAGGGGTGGTCACAGATACGCAGTATTTT
TRBJ2-3 | TRBV4-2 | many | 15 | NA | CASSQVALSTDTQYF | TGTGCCAGCAGCCAAGTAGCGCTAAGCACAGATACGCAGTATTTT
TRBJ2-1 | TRBV14 | NA | 17 | TRBD2 | CASSHNKRTSEPNEQFF | TGTGCCAGCAGCCACAACAAAAGGACTAGCGAACCCAATGAGCAGTTCTTC
TRBJ2-1 | TRBV20-1 | many | 13 | NA | CSAEKTLGNEQFF | TGCAGTGCTGAAAAGACCTTAGGAAATGAGCAGTTCTTC
TRBJ2-1 | TRBV28 | many | 16 | TRBD2 | CASSPHLAGAYNEQFF | TGTGCCAGCAGTCCACATCTAGCGGGAGCCTACAATGAGCAGTTCTTC
TRBJ1-2 | TRBV6-1 | medium-sized | 14 | TRBD1 | CASSPKRQGYGYTF | TGTGCCAGCAGTCCCAAAAGACAGGGCTATGGCTACACCTTC
TRBJ2-1 | TRBV28 | few | 16 | NA | CASSSLGGALYNEQFF | TGTGCCAGCAGCTCCTTGGGGGGGGCCCTTTACAATGAGCAGTTCTTC
TRBJ2-3 | TRBV20-1 | NA | 11 | NA | CSARVSDTQYF | TGCAGTGCTAGAGTATCAGATACGCAGTATTTT
TRBJ2-5 | TRBV5-1 | many | 13 | NA | CASSPKQGETQYF | TGCGCCAGCAGCCCCAAACAGGGAGAGACCCAGTACTTC
TRBJ2-2 | TRBV9 | many | 13 | NA | CASSVLATGELFF | TGTGCCAGCAGCGTATTAGCCACCGGGGAGCTGTTTTTT
TRBJ2-7 | TRBV27 | medium-sized | 15 | NA | CASRGGITGIYEQYF | TGTGCCAGCAGGGGGGGCATAACAGGGATCTACGAGCAGTACTTC
TRBJ2-1 | TRBV20-1 | many | 16 | TRBD2 | CSAKKTSGSLYNEQFF | TGCAGTGCCAAAAAAACTAGCGGGAGTTTATACAATGAGCAGTTCTTC
TRBJ2-7 | TRBV7-8 | few | 16 | TRBD2 | CASSPYSGGITYEQYF | TGTGCCAGCAGCCCCTATAGCGGGGGGATTACCTACGAGCAGTACTTC
TRBJ2-3 | TRBV20-1 | few | 14 | TRBD2 | CSASSSGGWDTQYF | TGCAGTGCTAGTTCTAGCGGGGGGTGGGATACGCAGTATTTT
TRBJ2-3 | TRBV6-5 | NA | 15 | NA | CASSYGTLGVDTQYF | TGTGCCAGCAGTTATGGGACACTAGGAGTAGATACGCAGTATTTT
TRBJ2-2 | TRBV5-1 | NA | 17 | NA | CASSSPRIGQNTGELFF | TGCGCCAGCAGCTCGCCGAGAATAGGTCAGAACACCGGGGAGCTGTTTTTT
TRBJ1-5 | TRBV6-5 | NA | 14 | NA | CASSYRSDYQPQHF | TGTGCCAGCAGTTACCGCTCTGATTATCAGCCCCAGCATTTT
TRBJ2-1 | TRBV5-4 | many | 15 | NA | CASSLVGGGYNEQFF | TGTGCCAGCAGCTTGGTAGGTGGGGGATACAATGAGCAGTTCTTC
TRBJ2-1 | TRBV7-9 | few | 15 | NA | CASRKGSGSYNEQFF | TGTGCCAGCAGAAAGGGTAGCGGCTCCTACAATGAGCAGTTCTTC
TRBJ2-2 | TRBV20-1 | many | 16 | TRBD2 | CSAYGQRSGGHQELFF | TGCAGTGCCTATGGACAGCGTAGCGGGGGTCATCAGGAGCTGTTTTTT
TRBJ2-7 | TRBV12-3/TRBV12-4 | medium-sized | 15 | TRBD2 | CASSLVASGRYEQYF | TGTGCCAGCAGTTTAGTGGCTAGCGGGAGGTACGAGCAGTACTTC
TRBJ2-1 | TRBV6-1 | many | 15 | TRBD1 | CASSRGQDHYNEQFF | TGTGCCAGCAGCCGCGGACAGGACCACTACAATGAGCAGTTCTTC